What follows is one TCR beta chain and its context. The source of the sample is a study of blood T cell repertoires in COVID-19. Study information: The origin of the acute and convalescent COVID-19 samples was the United States, Italy and Spain. T cells, B-cell-depleted T cells, or PBMCs supplied cDNA or gDNA.

Authors' methods: Quantification of nucleated cells was approximated via reference gene primer amplification. Sequencing used immunoSEQ multiplex PCR; TCRdb keeps in-frame clones, though not all of them. The V and J calls and clone size are taken from that table; D and trimming were inferred from the DNA. The profile shows over 15,000 clones, 85% to 90% of them singletons. This TCR came from a human donor in a cohort sampled during active COVID-19. The sequenced sample consisted of peripheral blood.

The CDR3 reads CASRADRGPNQPQHF. The CDR3 DNA reads as TGTGCCAGCAGGGCTGACAGGGGGCCTAATCAGCCCCAGCATTTT. This sequence joins TRBV6-5 and TRBJ1-5; 10 bases line up with TRBD1. From germline, CDR1 is MNHEY and CDR2 SVGAGI. V was pared by 6 bases and J by 4 bases, with 6 bases of the junction left unmatched. The length of the CDR3 is 15 residues.